This T cell receptor (beta chain) comes out of a study of T-cell memory formation after mild COVID-19. The germline V gene encodes CDR1 SEHNR and CDR2 FQNEAQ (reference sequence). The CDR3 loop spans 13 amino acids. After removal of 10 bases from V and 2 bases from J, the junction contained 7 bases not matched to a gene. In its sample, this clonotype was seen a few times. Each CDR3 protein is one row after TCRdb ran MiXCR on the 5' RACE reads. Among roughly 620,000 distinct CDR3 sequences listed, 15% to 20% were seen once. The TCR sequence derives from an adult woman who had mild COVID-19 (a few samples of this study predate the infection). Cell type and time point are not known. This chain connects TRBV7-9 to TRBJ2-7; 8 bases map to TRBD1. Sample: PBMCs or a T cell subset sorted from them (not recorded which). CDR3 residues: CATVPGQAYEQYF. DNA of the CDR3: TGTGCCACCGTACCGGGACAGGCCTACGAGCAGTACTTC.